This T cell receptor beta chain came from a study of T cells after yellow fever vaccination (dated by TCRdb to between 2018 and 2021). The study in broad terms: The SMART-Seq v4 Ultra Low Input RNA kit was used to prepare libraries from fractions with low cell numbers. To track T-cell clones before and after primary and booster YFV17D yellow fever vaccination, bulk TCR alpha and beta repertoires were sequenced longitudinally. Bulk PBMC replicates and cell subsets were isolated from blood drawn at multiple timepoints before and after both primary and secondary immunization. Two healthy male donors, one aged 18 to 30 and one aged 30 to 40 years, made up the cohort. The investigation overall reported the following: A small share of clonotypes was detected in both CD4 and CD8 compartments, with the overlap likely arising from convergent recombination. FACS-sorted repertoires could contain abundant contaminating clonotypes from the bulk population, so computational filtering was required. Most clones expanded after primary vaccination (about 96% of CD4 and over 80% of CD8) were re-detected after the booster, suggesting that broad memory maintenance occurred. Only a couple of donors were included in the study, so the extent to which the findings can be generalized is limited. Compared with the primary T-cell response, the secondary T-cell response was weaker but faster, peaking on day 5 rather than day 15.

Explained via the paper, the treatment or condition label denotes: live attenuated yellow fever vaccine strain. A standard Ficoll-Paque protocol was used to isolate PBMCs from peripheral blood. Dynabeads CD4 and CD8 positive selection kits were used to isolate the CD4 and CD8 T-cell fractions. RNA was extracted with TriZol from bulk PBMCs, CD4 and CD8 fractions, and dextramer-positive and dextramer-negative fractions. Sequencing took place on an Illumina NovaSeq 6000. Synthesis of TCR cDNA relied on 5'RACE template switching, a step that introduced a universal primer site along with unique molecular identifiers. cDNA synthesis was primed from both the TCR alpha and TCR beta constant segments. Two PCR steps were used to amplify libraries, with sample barcodes and sequencing adapters being added in the second step. Libraries were sequenced on Illumina HiSeq 2500 (2x100 bp) or NovaSeq (2x150 bp). The authors' analysis ran thus. MIGEC handled demultiplexing of reads and collapsing into UMI consensus sequences, while MiXCR performed V(D)J alignment. Clonotypes responding to the vaccine were identified with edgeR on replicate PBMC samples, with the criteria of FDR below 0.01 and a log2 fold change above 5 up to day 15. Each bulk clonotype received a CD4 or CD8 identity based on whether the sequenced CD4 or CD8 repertoire contained that clonotype at higher abundance. TCRdb took the public reads, trimmed them with fastp at Q25, ran MiXCR for clone calling and kept in-frame beta chains. Rows are unified per CDR3 protein, each entry keeping the most common DNA and genes. Clone size and V and J calls follow TCRdb, not the original study. The sample profile shows 300,000 to 400,000 distinct CDR3 sequences; around 12% of them were found once. The ten biggest clones cover about 3% of the sample.

The CDR3, cysteine through phenylalanine, is 15 amino acids long. The DNA shown is the 45-base CDR3, in frame from base 1. For CDR1 and CDR2, the germline V gene lists SGHTA and FQGNSA. Trimming removed 5 bases from V and 2 bases from J, leaving 13 bases between the germline ends. In this sample, this clonotype turned up a few times. The antigen this receptor binds is unknown. The sample holds no much larger clone one base away, and base qualities are not on file. Sample: CD4+ T cells sorted from PBMCs, taken 15 days after the yellow fever booster vaccination. The receptor chain draws on TRBV7-2 and TRBJ1-3, with TRBD1 perhaps the D gene, on 6 matching bases. The clonotype comes from a man younger than 30 who received the YFV17D yellow fever vaccine. In nucleotide form, the sequence is TGTGCCAGCAGCGGGGAGGGGGTCCCTGGAAACACCATATATTTT. Its product reads: CASSGEGVPGNTIYF.